The next 19 T cell receptor beta chains were all read from a single sample in a study of CD8 T cells in seronegative destructive rheumatoid arthritis. Method: immunoSEQ multiplex PCR; TCRdb's copy keeps in-frame clones and lacks some. The data contain about 12,000 clones, roughly 87% of them singletons. Sequencing was carried out using CD8+ T cells from blood. The receptors derive from a woman aged 30 to 49 with seronegative destructive rheumatoid arthritis.

The chain couples TRBV7-3 to TRBJ2-3; weak D call: TRBD1 (6 bases). V lost 5 bases to trimming and J lost 2 bases, with 20 bases between them. The CDR3 spans 17 residues. In germline, CDR1 is SGHTA, CDR2 FQGTGA. The DNA for the CDR3 is TGTGCCAGCAGCCCCCACCCAGGGACAACCTACACAGATACGCAGTATTTT. Protein: CASSPHPGTTYTDTQYF.

The chain employs TRBV19 and TRBJ2-5; 9 bases are shared with TRBD1. Trimming at V came to 4 bases and at J to 3 bases, leaving 3 bases not matched to a gene. The CDR3 is 14 amino acids. CDR1 LNHDA and CDR2 SQIVND come from the germline V gene (reference sequence). The CDR3 here is CASSTWTGEETQYF. For the CDR3, the DNA is TGTGCCAGTAGTACCTGGACAGGGGAAGAGACCCAGTACTTC. The full variable domain, rest sourced from reference TRBV19 and TRBJ2-5, is DGGITQSPKYLFRKEGQNVTLSCEQNLNHDAMYWYRQDPGQGLRLIYYSQIVNDFQKGDIAEGYSVSREKKESFPLTVTSAQKNPTAFYLCASSTWTGEETQYFGPGTRLLVL.

In this sample, this clone turned up once. The chain employs TRBV19 and TRBJ1-6, with TRBD1 matching 7 bases. There are 17 residues in the CDR3. Trimming cost V 9 bases and J 1 base; bases outside gene matches: 12. In germline, CDR1 is LNHDA, CDR2 SQIVND (reference sequence). CDR3 DNA sequence: TGTGCCAGCGCACTCGACAGGGTCGAGTCCTATAATTCACCCCTCCACTTT. Encoded protein: CASALDRVESYNSPLHF.

The chain uses TRBV7-3 and TRBJ2-6; D remains unclear. Germline CDR1 is SGHTA and CDR2 is FQGTGA. The V end was cut by 1 base, the J end by 3 bases, with 10 bases between. The CDR3 has 16 amino acids. The CDR3 nucleotides are TGTGCCAGCAGCTTAAGCGGCACATATGGGGCCAACGTCCTGACTTTC. It encodes CASSLSGTYGANVLTF. The full variable domain, in which reference TRBV7-3 and TRBJ2-6 provide the parts outside the CDR3, is GAGVSQTPSNKVTEKGKYVELRCDPISGHTALYWYRQSLGQGPEFLIYFQGTGAADDSGLPNDRFFAVRPEGSVSTLKIQRTERGDSAVYLCASSLSGTYGANVLTFGAGSRLTVL.

This clone appeared once. This rearrangement joins TRBV7-9 to TRBJ2-2; 10 bases align to TRBD1. V lost 0 bases and J lost 3; bases outside the gene matches: 10. CDR1 and CDR2 from the germline V gene are SEHNR and FQNEAQ (reference sequence). The CDR3 is 19 residues long. CDR3: CASSLAIGQGVFDTGELFF. The CDR3 coding sequence is TGTGCCAGCAGCTTAGCCATCGGACAGGGGGTGTTCGACACCGGGGAGCTGTTTTTT.

This clone was seen a single time. This chain joins TRBV11-2 and TRBJ2-1, with TRBD2 matching over 7 bases. The CDR3 length is 15 residues. CDR1 and CDR2 from the germline V gene are SGHAT and FQNNGV. The V gene end was trimmed by 5 bases and the J gene end by 3 bases; junction bases not matched to a gene: 7. CDR3 sequence: CASSPGTTGYNEQFF. For the CDR3, the DNA is TGTGCCAGCAGCCCCGGGACTACGGGCTACAATGAGCAGTTCTTC.

The chain links TRBV4-2 to TRBJ2-1, with 8 bases matching TRBD1. Germline V lookup: CDR1 LGHNA, CDR2 YNFKEQ. V was pared by 1 base and J by 4 bases, with 3 bases of the junction left unmatched. The CDR3 spans 15 residues. The DNA for the CDR3 is TGTGCCAGCAGCCAAGGGACAGGGTTATACAATGAGCAGTTCTTC. This encodes CASSQGTGLYNEQFF.

V gene TRBV5-1 combines with J gene TRBJ1-5; weak D call: TRBD1 (6 bases). The CDR3 has 13 amino acids. Deletions cut 10 bases from V and 3 bases from J, with 14 bases between. The germline CDR1 and CDR2 sequences are SGHRS and YFSETQ. CDR3 sequence (DNA): TGCGCCCTACGTCGGGGGGCCAATCAGCCCCAGCATTTT. Translating gives CALRRGANQPQHF. The full variable domain, with the rest looked up from reference TRBV5-1 and TRBJ1-5, is KAGVTQTPRYLIKTRGQQVTLSCSPISGHRSVSWYQQTPGQGLQFLFEYFSETQRNKGNFPGRFSGRQFSNSRSEMNVSTLELGDSALYLCALRRGANQPQHFGDGTRLSIL.

The V and J genes are TRBV4-2 and TRBJ2-3; 9 nucleotides match TRBD2. J lost 2 bases, V lost 0 bases, and 6 bases had no gene match. The CDR3 is 17 residues long. Germline V gene sequence: CDR1 LGHNA, CDR2 YNFKEQ. The CDR3 nucleotides are TGTGCCAGCAGCCAAGATCCAGCGGGGGGCCTCACAGATACGCAGTATTTT. Translating it yields CASSQDPAGGLTDTQYF.

The chain uses TRBV11-2 and TRBJ1-1; maybe TRBD1 (5 bases). Trimming took off 5 bases at V and 11 bases at J, with 18 bases between the two ends. Germline V gene sequence: CDR1 SGHAT, CDR2 FQNNGV. CDR3 size: 13 residues. The CDR3 protein is CASSLQAALEAFF. The CDR3 region has the DNA TGTGCCAGCAGCCTACAGGCTGCGCTGGAGGCTTTCTTT.

This clone was counted a few times. This chain uses TRBV29-1 with TRBJ2-2, with unresolved D. V was clipped by 7 bases and J by 0 bases, with 15 bases between them. Germline CDR1 reads SQVTM; CDR2 reads ANQGSEA. The CDR3 has 15 amino acids. CDR3 DNA sequence: TGCAGCGCCCTGGCCGCAGCGACGAACACCGGGGAGCTGTTTTTT. Translation: CSALAAATNTGELFF.

CDR3 DNA: TGTGCCAGCAGTGGGAAGCTAGCGGGGACTGAAAAACTGTTTTTT. This translates into CASSGKLAGTEKLFF. The V and J genes are TRBV2 and TRBJ1-4, with D perhaps TRBD1 (5 bases). The V end lost 4 bases, the J end lost 7 bases, and 16 bases lay between the germline ends. Germline V lookup: CDR1 SNHLY, CDR2 FYNNEI. The CDR3 contains 15 residues.

CDR3 bases: TGCGCCAGCAGCCCGCGACAGGAGAACACTGAAGCTTTCTTT. Its protein is CASSPRQENTEAFF. The V and J genes are TRBV4-1 and TRBJ1-1; weak D call: TRBD1 (6 bases). V dropped 4 bases and J dropped 1 base, with 10 bases sitting between them. This CDR3 is built from 14 residues. Germline V CDR1 and CDR2: MGHRA, YSYEKL.

The chain employs TRBV6-1 and TRBJ2-3; D is uncertain. V lost 3 bases, J lost 2 bases, and 9 bases lay in between. Looked up from germline, CDR1 is MNHNS and CDR2 is SASEGT. The CDR3 spans 14 residues. For the CDR3, the DNA is TGTGCCAGCAGTGAGGGCAGAACCACAGATACGCAGTATTTT. Protein: CASSEGRTTDTQYF.

This clone was detected only a few times. The chain employs TRBV5-4 and TRBJ1-6, with 7 bases matching TRBD1. V lost 4 bases and J lost 6; bases outside the gene matches: 10. In germline, CDR1 is SGHNT, CDR2 YYREEE (reference sequence). The CDR3 has 16 residues. The CDR3 reads CASSLDRNYANSPLHF. The DNA for the CDR3 is TGTGCCAGCAGCCTGGACAGGAATTATGCTAATTCACCCCTCCACTTT.

The gene calls are TRBV30 and TRBJ2-3, with a possible D match to TRBD1 (6 bases). From germline, CDR1 is GTSNPN and CDR2 SVGIG (reference sequence). V lost 5 bases to trimming and J lost 1 base, with 16 bases between them. The CDR3 sequence is 15 residues long. The CDR3 DNA sequence: TGTGCCTGGGATAAGACAGGAGCAGGCACAGATACGCAGTATTTT. Its translation is CAWDKTGAGTDTQYF. Complete variable domain (other parts from reference TRBV30 and TRBJ2-3): SQTIHQWPATLVQPVGSPLSLECTVEGTSNPNLYWYRQAAGRGLQLLFYSVGIGQISSEVPQNLSASRPQDRQFILSSKKLLLSDSGFYLCAWDKTGAGTDTQYFGPGTRLTVL.

The chain has TRBV30 and TRBJ2-7, with no clear D. Trimming stripped 3 bases from V and 4 bases from J, with 7 bases between. The CDR3 length is 11 residues. CDR1 is GTSNPN, CDR2 SVGIG, per germline (reference sequence). The CDR3 sequence: CAWSSVYEQYF. CDR3 nucleotides: TGTGCCTGGAGCTCGGTTTACGAGCAGTACTTC.

This rearrangement joins TRBV2 to TRBJ2-7, with 12 bases aligning to TRBD2. Germline CDR1 and CDR2: SNHLY and FYNNEI. CDR3 length equals 14 residues. Trimming took 6 bases from V and 3 from J; bases not matched to a gene: 3. This CDR3 reads CASRLTSGGYEQYV. In DNA form, the CDR3 reads TGTGCCAGCAGACTGACTAGCGGGGGCTACGAGCAGTACGTC.

This chain uses TRBV9 with TRBJ2-2; 12 bases line up with TRBD2. With 7 bases clipped from V and 7 bases from J, the junction kept 5 bases outside the gene matches. This CDR3 is 14 amino acids long. The germline V gene encodes CDR1 SGDLS and CDR2 YYNGEE. The CDR3 reads CASEGLAGIGELFF. The CDR3 nucleotides read TGTGCCAGCGAAGGACTAGCGGGGATCGGGGAGCTGTTTTTT.